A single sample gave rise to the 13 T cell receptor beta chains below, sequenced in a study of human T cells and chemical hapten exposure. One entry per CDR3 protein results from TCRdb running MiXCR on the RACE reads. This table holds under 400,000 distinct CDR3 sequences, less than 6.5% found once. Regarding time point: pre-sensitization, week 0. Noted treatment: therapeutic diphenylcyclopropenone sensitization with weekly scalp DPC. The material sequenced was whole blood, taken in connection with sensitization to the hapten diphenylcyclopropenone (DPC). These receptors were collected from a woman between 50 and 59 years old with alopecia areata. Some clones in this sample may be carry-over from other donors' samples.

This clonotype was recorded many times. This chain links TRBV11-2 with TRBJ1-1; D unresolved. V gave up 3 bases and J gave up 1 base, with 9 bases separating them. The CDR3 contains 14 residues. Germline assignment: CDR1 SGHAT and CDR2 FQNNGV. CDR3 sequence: CASSFSQTNTEAFF. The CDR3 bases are TGTGCCAGCAGCTTCTCTCAAACGAACACTGAAGCTTTCTTT. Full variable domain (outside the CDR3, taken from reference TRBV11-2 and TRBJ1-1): EAGVAQSPRYKIIEKRQSVAFWCNPISGHATLYWYQQILGQGPKLLIQFQNNGVVDDSQLPKDRFSAERLKGVDSTLKIQPAKLEDSAVYLCASSFSQTNTEAFFGQGTRLTVV.

CDR3 sequence (DNA): TGTGCCAGCAGACGACCAATGGGGATAGAGACCCAGTACTTC. Protein product: CASRRPMGIETQYF. This chain joins TRBV5-5 and TRBJ2-5; the D is unclear. The CDR3 extends over 14 amino acids. V was trimmed by 5 bases and J by 4 bases, leaving 15 bases between them. Germline CDR1 reads SGHKS; CDR2 reads YYEKEE (reference sequence).

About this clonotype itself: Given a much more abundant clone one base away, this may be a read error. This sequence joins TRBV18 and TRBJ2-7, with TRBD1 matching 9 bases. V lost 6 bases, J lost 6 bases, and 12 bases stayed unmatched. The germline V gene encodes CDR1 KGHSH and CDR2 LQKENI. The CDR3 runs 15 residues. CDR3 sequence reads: CASSKMGTGRSEQYF. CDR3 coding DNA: TGTGCCAGCTCGAAAATGGGGACAGGGAGAAGCGAGCAGTACTTC.

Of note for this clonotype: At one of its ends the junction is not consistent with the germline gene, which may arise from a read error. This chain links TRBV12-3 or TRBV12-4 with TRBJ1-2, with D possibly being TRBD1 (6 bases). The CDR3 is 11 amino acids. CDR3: CASSTYRVIAF. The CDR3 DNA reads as TGTGCCAGCAGTACTTACAGGGTTATCGCCTTC.

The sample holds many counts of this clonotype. The CDR3 sequence is CASSYSRDRGTWEAFF. The CDR3 DNA follows: TGTGCCAGCAGTTACTCGCGGGACAGGGGAACATGGGAAGCTTTCTTT. The chain combines TRBV6-5 with TRBJ1-1; 10 bases line up with TRBD1. This CDR3 spans 16 amino acids. Germline lookup yields CDR1 MNHEY and CDR2 SVGAGI. J gave up 8 bases and V 0 bases, and 9 bases lay outside the gene matches.

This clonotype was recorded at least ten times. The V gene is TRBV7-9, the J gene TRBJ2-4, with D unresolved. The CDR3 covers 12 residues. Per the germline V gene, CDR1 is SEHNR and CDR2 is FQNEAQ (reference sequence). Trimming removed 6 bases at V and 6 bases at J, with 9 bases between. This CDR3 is CASSLQRNIQYF. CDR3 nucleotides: TGTGCCAGCAGTTTGCAGAGAAACATTCAGTACTTC.

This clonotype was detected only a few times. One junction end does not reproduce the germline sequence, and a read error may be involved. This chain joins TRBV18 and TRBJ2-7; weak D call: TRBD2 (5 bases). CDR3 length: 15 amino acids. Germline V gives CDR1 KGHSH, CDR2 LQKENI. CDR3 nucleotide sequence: TGTGCCAGCTCAACACTAGGTCCGGGCTCCCACGAGCAGTACTTC. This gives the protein CASSTLGPGSHEQYF.

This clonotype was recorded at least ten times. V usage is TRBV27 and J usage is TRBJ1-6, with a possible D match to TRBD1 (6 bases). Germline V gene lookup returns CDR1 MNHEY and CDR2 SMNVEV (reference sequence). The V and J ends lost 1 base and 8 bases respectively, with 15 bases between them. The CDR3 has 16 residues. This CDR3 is CASSLLAGEGYSPLHF. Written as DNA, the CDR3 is TGTGCCAGCAGTTTATTAGCAGGGGAGGGATATTCACCCCTCCACTTT.

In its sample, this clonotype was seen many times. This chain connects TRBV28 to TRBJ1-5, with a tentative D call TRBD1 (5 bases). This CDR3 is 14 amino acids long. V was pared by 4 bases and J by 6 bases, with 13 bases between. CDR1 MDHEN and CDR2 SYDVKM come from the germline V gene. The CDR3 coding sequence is TGTGCCAGCAGTTCCGGGGGAGGTAGTCAGCCCCAGCATTTT. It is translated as CASSSGGGSQPQHF.

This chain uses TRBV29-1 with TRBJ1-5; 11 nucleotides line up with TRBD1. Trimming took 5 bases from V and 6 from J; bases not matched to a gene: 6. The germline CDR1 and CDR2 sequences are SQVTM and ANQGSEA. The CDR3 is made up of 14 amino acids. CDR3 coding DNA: TGCAGCGTTCGGGACAGGGGGAGTTTTCAGCCCCAGCATTTT. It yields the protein CSVRDRGSFQPQHF.

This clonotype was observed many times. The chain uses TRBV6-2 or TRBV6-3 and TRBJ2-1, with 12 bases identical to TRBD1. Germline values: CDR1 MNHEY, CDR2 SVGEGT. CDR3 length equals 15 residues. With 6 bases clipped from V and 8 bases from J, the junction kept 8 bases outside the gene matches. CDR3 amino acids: CASRVGTGGRDEQFF. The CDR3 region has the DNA TGTGCCAGCAGGGTTGGGACAGGGGGCCGGGATGAGCAGTTCTTC.

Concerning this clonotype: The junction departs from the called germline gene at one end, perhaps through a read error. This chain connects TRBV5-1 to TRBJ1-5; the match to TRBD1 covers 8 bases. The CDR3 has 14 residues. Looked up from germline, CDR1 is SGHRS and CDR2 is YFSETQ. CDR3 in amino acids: CASSPTGEGQHQHF. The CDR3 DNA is TGCGCCAGCAGCCCGACAGGGGAGGGACAGCACCAGCATTTT.

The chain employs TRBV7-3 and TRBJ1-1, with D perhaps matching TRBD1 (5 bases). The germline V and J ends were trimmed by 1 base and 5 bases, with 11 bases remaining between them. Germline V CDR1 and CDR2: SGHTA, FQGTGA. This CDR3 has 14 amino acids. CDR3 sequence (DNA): TGTGCCAGCAGCTTAAGGCCGGGGGTAACTGAAGCTTTCTTT. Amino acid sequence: CASSLRPGVTEAFF.